A few counts support the clone carrying this TCR beta chain. Its antigen is not identified. Preparation of TCR beta libraries was done by quantitative 5'-RACE with molecular barcodes. In TCRdb, the 5' RACE reads were re-called with MiXCR into one record per CDR3 protein. The data show approximately 350,000 distinct CDR3 sequences, approximately 15% seen once. The data derive from a study of CD8 T cells in ankylosing spondylitis. The study, taken as a whole, reports: Reports say disease-linked clones showed up significantly more in matched ankylosing spondylitis synovial fluid. Made up of under 10 highly homologous variants, a TCR beta motif appeared characteristic of ankylosing spondylitis blood. As for the disease-linked clones, they showed a CD8+ phenotype and occurred at relatively low frequencies in peripheral blood.

V was shortened by 5 bases and J by 1 base, with 15 bases between the two germline ends. The CDR3 length is 15 residues. Sequencing was done on a sample of blood, either unsorted or a sorted T cell fraction (not recorded which). This rearrangement joins TRBV12-3 or TRBV12-4 to TRBJ2-7; unclear D gene. The clonotype comes from a male donor with ankylosing spondylitis or in good health (not recorded which). Here the CDR3 reads CASSHRSRLSYEQYF. CDR3 coding DNA: TGTGCCAGCAGTCATCGATCACGCCTATCCTACGAGCAGTACTTC.